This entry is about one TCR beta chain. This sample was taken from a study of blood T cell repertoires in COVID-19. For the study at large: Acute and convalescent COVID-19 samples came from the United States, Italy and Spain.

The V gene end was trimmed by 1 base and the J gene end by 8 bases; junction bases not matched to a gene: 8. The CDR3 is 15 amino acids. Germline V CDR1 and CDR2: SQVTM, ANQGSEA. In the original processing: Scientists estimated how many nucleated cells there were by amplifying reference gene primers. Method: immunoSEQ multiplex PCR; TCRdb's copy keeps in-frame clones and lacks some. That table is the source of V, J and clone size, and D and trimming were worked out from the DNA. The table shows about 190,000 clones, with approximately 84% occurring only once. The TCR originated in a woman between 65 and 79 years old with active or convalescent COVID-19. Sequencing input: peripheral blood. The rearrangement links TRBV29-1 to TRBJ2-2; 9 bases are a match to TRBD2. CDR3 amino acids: CSVEAPLAGAGELFF. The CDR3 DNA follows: TGCAGCGTTGAAGCCCCTTTAGCGGGAGCGGGGGAGCTGTTTTTT.